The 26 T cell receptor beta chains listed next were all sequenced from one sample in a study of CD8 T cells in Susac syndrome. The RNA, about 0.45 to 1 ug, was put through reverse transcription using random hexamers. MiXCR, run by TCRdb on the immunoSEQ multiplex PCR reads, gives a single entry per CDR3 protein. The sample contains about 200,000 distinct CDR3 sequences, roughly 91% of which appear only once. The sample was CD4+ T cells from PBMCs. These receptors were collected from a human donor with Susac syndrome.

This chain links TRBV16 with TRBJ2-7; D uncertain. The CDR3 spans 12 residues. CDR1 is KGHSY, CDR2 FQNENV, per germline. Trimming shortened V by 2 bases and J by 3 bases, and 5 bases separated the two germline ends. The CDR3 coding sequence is TGTGCCAGCAGCCAAATGGGCTACGAGCAGTACTTC. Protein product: CASSQMGYEQYF.

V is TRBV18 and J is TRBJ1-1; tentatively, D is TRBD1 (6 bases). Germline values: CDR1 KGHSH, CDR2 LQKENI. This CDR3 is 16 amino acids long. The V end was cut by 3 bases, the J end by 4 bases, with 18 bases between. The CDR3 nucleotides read TGTGCCAGCTCACCTGACCGGACAGCGTTGGGCACTGAAGCTTTCTTT. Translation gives CASSPDRTALGTEAFF.

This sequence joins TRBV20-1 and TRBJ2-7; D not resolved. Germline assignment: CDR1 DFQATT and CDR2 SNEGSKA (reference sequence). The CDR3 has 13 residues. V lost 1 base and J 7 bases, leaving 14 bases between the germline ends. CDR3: CSARASLYREQYF. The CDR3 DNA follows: TGCAGTGCTAGAGCCTCCCTTTACCGGGAGCAGTACTTC.

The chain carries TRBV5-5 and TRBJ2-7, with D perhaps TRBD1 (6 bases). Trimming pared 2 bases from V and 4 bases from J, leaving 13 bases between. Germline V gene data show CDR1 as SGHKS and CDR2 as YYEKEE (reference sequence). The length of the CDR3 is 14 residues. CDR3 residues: CASSFRWDIYEQYF. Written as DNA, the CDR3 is TGTGCCAGCAGCTTCCGCTGGGACATTTACGAGCAGTACTTC.

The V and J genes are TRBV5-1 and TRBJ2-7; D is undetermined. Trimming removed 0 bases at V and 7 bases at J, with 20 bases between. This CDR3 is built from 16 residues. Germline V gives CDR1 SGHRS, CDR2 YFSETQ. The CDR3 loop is CASSLDSADPSKEQYF. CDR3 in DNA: TGCGCCAGCAGCTTGGATTCGGCCGATCCCAGTAAGGAGCAGTACTTC.

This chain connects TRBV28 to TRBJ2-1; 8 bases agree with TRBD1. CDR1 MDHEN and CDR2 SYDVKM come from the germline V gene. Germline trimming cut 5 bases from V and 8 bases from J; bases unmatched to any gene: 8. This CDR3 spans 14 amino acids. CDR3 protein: CASSPSDRAHEQFF. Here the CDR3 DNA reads TGTGCCAGCAGTCCCTCGGACAGGGCCCATGAGCAGTTCTTC.

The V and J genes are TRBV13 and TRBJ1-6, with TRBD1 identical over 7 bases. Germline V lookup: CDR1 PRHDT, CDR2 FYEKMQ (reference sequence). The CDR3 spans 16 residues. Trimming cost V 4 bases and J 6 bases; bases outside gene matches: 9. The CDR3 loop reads CASSSGQVGGNSPLHF. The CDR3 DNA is TGTGCCAGCAGCTCCGGACAGGTGGGTGGTAATTCACCCCTCCACTTT.

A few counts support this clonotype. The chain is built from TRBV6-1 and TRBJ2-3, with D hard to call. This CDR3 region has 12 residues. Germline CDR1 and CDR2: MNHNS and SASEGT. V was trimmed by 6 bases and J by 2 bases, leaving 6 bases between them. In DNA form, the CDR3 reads TGTGCCAGCAGGGGCTTCACAGATACGCAGTATTTT. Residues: CASRGFTDTQYF.

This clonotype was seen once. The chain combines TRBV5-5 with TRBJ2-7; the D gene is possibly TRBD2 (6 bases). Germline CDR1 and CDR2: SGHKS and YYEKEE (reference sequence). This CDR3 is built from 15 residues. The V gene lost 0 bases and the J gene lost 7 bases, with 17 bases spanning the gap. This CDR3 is CASSLAPRLAGEQYF. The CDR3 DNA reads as TGTGCCAGCAGCTTGGCTCCGAGGCTGGCGGGAGAGCAGTACTTC.

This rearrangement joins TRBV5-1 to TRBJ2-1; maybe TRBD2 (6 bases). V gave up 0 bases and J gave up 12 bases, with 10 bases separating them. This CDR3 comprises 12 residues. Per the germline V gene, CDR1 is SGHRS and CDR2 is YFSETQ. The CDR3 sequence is CASSLVQEGQFF. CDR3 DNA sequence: TGCGCCAGCAGCTTGGTTCAGGAGGGGCAGTTCTTC.

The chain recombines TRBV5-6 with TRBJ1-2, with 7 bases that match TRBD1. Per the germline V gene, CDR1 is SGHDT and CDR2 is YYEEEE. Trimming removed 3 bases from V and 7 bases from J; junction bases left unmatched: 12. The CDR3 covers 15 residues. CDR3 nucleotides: TGTGCCAGCAGCTCACCAACAGGGGAGGTCGGTGGCTACACCTTC. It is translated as CASSSPTGEVGGYTF.

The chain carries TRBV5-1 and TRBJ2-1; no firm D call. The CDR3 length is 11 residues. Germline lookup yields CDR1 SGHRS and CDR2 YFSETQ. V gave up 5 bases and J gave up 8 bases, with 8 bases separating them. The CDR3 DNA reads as TGCGCCAGCAGTCGGTGGGATGAGCAGTTCTTC. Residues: CASSRWDEQFF.

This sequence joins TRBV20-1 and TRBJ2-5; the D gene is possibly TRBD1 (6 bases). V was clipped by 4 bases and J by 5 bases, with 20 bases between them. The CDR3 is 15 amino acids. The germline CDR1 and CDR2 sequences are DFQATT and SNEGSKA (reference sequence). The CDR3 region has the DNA TGCAGTGCTATAAGGAGAACAGGGTGGGGGGAGACCCAGTACTTC. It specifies CSAIRRTGWGETQYF.

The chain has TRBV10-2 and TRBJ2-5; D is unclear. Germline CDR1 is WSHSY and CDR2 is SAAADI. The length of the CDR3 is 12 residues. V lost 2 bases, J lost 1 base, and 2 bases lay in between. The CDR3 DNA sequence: TGCGCCAGCAGTGAGGTCCAAGAGACCCAGTACTTC. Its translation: CASSEVQETQYF.

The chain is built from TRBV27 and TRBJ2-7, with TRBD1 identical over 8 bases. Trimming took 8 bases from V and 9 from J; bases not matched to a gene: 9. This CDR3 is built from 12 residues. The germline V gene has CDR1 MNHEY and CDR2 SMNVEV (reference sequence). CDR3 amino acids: CASGDRGFGQYF. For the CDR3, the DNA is TGTGCCAGCGGTGACAGGGGCTTCGGGCAGTACTTC.

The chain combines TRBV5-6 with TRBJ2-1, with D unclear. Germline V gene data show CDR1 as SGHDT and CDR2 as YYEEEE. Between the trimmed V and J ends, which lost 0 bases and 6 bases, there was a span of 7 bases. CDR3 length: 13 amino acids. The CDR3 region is CASSLVHGNEQFF. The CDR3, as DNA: TGTGCCAGCAGCTTGGTTCACGGCAATGAGCAGTTCTTC.

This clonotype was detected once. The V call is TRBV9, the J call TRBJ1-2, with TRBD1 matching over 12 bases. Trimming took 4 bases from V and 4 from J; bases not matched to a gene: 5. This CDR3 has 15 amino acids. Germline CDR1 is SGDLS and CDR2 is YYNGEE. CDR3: CASSTGDRGLYGYTF. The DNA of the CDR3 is TGTGCCAGCAGCACTGGGGACAGGGGGCTCTATGGCTACACCTTC.

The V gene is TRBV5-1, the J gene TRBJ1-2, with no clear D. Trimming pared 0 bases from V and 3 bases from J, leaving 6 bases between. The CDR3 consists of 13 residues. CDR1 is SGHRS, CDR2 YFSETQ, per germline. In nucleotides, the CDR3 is TGCGCCAGCAGCTTGGAGGAGTACTATGGCTACACCTTC. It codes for CASSLEEYYGYTF.

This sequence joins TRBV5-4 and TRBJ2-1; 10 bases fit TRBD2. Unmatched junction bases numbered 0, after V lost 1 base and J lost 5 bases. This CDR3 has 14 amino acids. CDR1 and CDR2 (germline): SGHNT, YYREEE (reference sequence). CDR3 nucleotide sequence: TGTGCCAGCAGCTTGAGCGGGAGGGACAATGAGCAGTTCTTC. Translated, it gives CASSLSGRDNEQFF.

CDR3 residues: CASKERVSSGNTIYF. CDR3 DNA sequence: TGCGCCAGCAAGGAAAGAGTGAGCTCTGGAAACACCATATATTTT. V usage is TRBV5-1 and J usage is TRBJ1-3; no firm D call. Trimming removed 6 bases from V and 0 bases from J, with 13 bases in between. This CDR3 is 15 amino acids long. Germline V gene sequence: CDR1 SGHRS, CDR2 YFSETQ.

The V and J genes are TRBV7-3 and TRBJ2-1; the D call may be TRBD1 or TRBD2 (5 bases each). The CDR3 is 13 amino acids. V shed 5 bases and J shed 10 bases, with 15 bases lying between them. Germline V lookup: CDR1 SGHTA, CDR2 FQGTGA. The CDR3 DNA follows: TGTGCCAGCAGCCCAAGACAGAGAGGGGAGCAGTTCTTC. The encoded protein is CASSPRQRGEQFF. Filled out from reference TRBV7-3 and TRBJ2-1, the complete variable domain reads GAGVSQTPSNKVTEKGKYVELRCDPISGHTALYWYRQSLGQGPEFLIYFQGTGAADDSGLPNDRFFAVRPEGSVSTLKIQRTERGDSAVYLCASSPRQRGEQFFGPGTRLTVL.

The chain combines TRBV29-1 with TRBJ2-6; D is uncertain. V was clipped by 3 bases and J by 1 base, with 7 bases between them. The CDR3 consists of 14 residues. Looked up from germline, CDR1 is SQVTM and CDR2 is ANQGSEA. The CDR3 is CSVERASGANVLTF. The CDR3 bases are TGCAGCGTTGAGAGAGCTTCTGGGGCCAACGTCCTGACTTTC.

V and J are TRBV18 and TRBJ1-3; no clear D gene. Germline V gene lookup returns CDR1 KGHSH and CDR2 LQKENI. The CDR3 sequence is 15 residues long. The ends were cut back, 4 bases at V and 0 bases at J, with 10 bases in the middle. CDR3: CASSQTEYSGNTIYF. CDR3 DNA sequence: TGTGCCAGCTCACAAACGGAATACTCTGGAAACACCATATATTTT. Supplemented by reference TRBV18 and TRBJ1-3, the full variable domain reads NAGVMQNPRHLVRRRGQEARLRCSPMKGHSHVYWYRQLPEEGLKFMVYLQKENIIDESGMPKERFSAEFPKEGPSILRIQQVVRGDSAAYFCASSQTEYSGNTIYFGEGSWLTVV.

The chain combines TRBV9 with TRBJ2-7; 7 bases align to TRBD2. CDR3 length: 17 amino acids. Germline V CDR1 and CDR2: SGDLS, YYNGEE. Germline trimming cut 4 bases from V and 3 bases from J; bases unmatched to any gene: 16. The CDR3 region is CASSPLPPGGLNYEQYF. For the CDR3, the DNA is TGTGCCAGCAGCCCCCTCCCCCCGGGGGGACTTAACTACGAGCAGTACTTC.

CDR3 nucleotide sequence: TGTGCCAGCAGCCCCTCCGGGACTAGCGGATACACAGATACGCAGTATTTT. Amino acids: CASSPSGTSGYTDTQYF. The genes are TRBV3-1 and TRBJ2-3; TRBD2 aligns across 11 bases. CDR3 length equals 17 residues. CDR1 LGHDT and CDR2 YNNKEL come from the germline V gene (reference sequence). With V trimmed by 4 bases and J by 2 bases, 8 bases remained unmatched.

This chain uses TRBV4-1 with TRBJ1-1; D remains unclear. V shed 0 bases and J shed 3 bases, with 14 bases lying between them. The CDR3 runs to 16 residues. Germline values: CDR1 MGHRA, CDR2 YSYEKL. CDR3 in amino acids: CASSQEFTLMYTEAFF. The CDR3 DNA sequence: TGCGCCAGCAGCCAAGAGTTCACGTTAATGTACACTGAAGCTTTCTTT.